The next 13 T cell receptor beta chains were all read from a single sample in a study of neurological immune-mediated disorders. TCRdb redid the calling of the 5' RACE reads with MiXCR, one entry per CDR3 protein. Among 55,000 to 75,000 distinct CDR3 sequences listed, roughly 2.5% were seen once. Sample: PBMCs. The receptor source for this set is a man in his fifties or sixties with multiple sclerosis.

This clonotype was detected ten times or more. V is TRBV7-2 and J is TRBJ1-3, with TRBD1 as a possible D gene (5 bases). Germline V CDR1 and CDR2: SGHTA, FQGNSA. CDR3 size: 16 residues. V gave up 2 bases and J gave up 2 bases, with 13 bases separating them. CDR3 in amino acids: CASSLSVGRPGNTIYF. The DNA of the CDR3 is TGTGCCAGCAGCTTATCTGTGGGACGGCCTGGAAACACCATATATTTT. Full variable domain (outside the CDR3, taken from reference TRBV7-2 and TRBJ1-3): GAGVSQSPSNKVTEKGKDVELRCDPISGHTALYWYRQSLGQGLEFLIYFQGNSAPDKSGLPSDRFSAERTGGSVSTLTIQRTQQEDSAVYLCASSLSVGRPGNTIYFGEGSWLTVV.

This clonotype was observed many times. V is TRBV2 and J is TRBJ1-5; D uncertain. This CDR3 has 13 amino acids. Trimming shortened V by 4 bases and J by 6 bases, and 10 bases separated the two germline ends. Germline V gene lookup returns CDR1 SNHLY and CDR2 FYNNEI. CDR3 in DNA: TGTGCCAGCAGTGGGGTGGCACGTCAGCCCCAGCATTTT. Translating it yields CASSGVARQPQHF.

This clonotype has ten or more counts. The chain combines TRBV5-1 with TRBJ1-4; tentative D call: TRBD1 (6 bases). This CDR3 is 15 amino acids long. CDR1 and CDR2 from the germline V gene are SGHRS and YFSETQ. Trimming left V 0 bases short and J 7 bases short, with 13 bases between. CDR3 nucleotides: TGCGCCAGCAGCTTGGCCTCTACAGGGATTGAAAAACTGTTTTTT. Translating gives CASSLASTGIEKLFF.

This clonotype was found many times. J is TRBJ2-5 and V is TRBV24-1; maybe TRBD1 (6 bases). V gave up 4 bases and J gave up 2 bases, with 13 bases separating them. Germline V CDR1 and CDR2: KGHDR, SFDVKD. The CDR3 totals 15 residues. Written as DNA, the CDR3 is TGTGCCACCAGTGAACCCGGGACACCGCAAGAGACCCAGTACTTC. This gives the protein CATSEPGTPQETQYF.

This clonotype was seen many times. V usage is TRBV5-5 and J usage is TRBJ2-3; 9 bases match TRBD1. The V and J ends lost 4 bases and 4 bases, in that order; junction bases with no gene match: 16. Per germline, CDR1 SGHKS and CDR2 YYEKEE (reference sequence). This CDR3 contains 18 residues. As DNA, the CDR3 is TGTGCCAGCAGCGCCAAGAACCGGGACAGGGTGGTGGCAGATACGCAGTATTTT. Its translation: CASSAKNRDRVVADTQYF. The full variable domain, its missing parts supplied by reference TRBV5-5 and TRBJ2-3, is DAGVTQSPTHLIKTRGQQVTLRCSPISGHKSVSWYQQVLGQGPQFIFQYYEKEERGRGNFPDRFSARQFPNYSSELNVNALLLGDSALYLCASSAKNRDRVVADTQYFGPGTRLTVL.

This clonotype was counted ten times or more. CDR3 loop: CASSLWTGRSYEQYF. Written as DNA, the CDR3 is TGTGCCAGCAGCCTCTGGACAGGGAGATCCTACGAGCAGTACTTC. The chain recombines TRBV14 with TRBJ2-7, with 8 bases aligning to TRBD1. From germline, CDR1 is SGHDN and CDR2 FVKESK. The CDR3 is made up of 15 amino acids. With V trimmed by 4 bases and J by 1 base, 6 bases remained unmatched. Full variable domain (rest looked up from reference TRBV14 and TRBJ2-7): EAGVTQFPSHSVIEKGQTVTLRCDPISGHDNLYWYRRVMGKEIKFLLHFVKESKQDESGMPNNRFLAERTGGTYSTLKVQPAELEDSGVYFCASSLWTGRSYEQYFGPGTRLTVT.

This clonotype was detected ten times or more. V usage is TRBV3-1 and J usage is TRBJ2-2; a weak D match, TRBD1 (6 bases). There are 16 residues in the CDR3. The V gene's germline CDR1 is LGHDT and CDR2 YNNKEL (reference sequence). V was cut by 3 bases and J by 4 bases, with 15 bases left in between. CDR3 bases: TGTGCCAGCAGCCATAACAGGGTGTCGGTCACCGGGGAGCTGTTTTTT. This translates into CASSHNRVSVTGELFF.

In its sample, this clonotype was seen a few times. With a much larger clone just one base away, this may be a read error. This sequence joins TRBV6-6 and TRBJ1-2; D gene unclear. CDR3 length: 11 amino acids. The germline V gene encodes CDR1 MNHNY and CDR2 SVGAGI (reference sequence). The CDR3 DNA sequence: TGTGACATCCCAGCGGCCTATGGCTACACCTTC. Translated: CDIPAAYGYTF.

This clonotype was counted many times. This chain uses TRBV5-5 with TRBJ1-2, with 7 bases aligning to TRBD1. This CDR3 has 12 amino acids. V was pared by 4 bases and J by 8 bases, with 5 bases of the junction left unmatched. The germline gives CDR1 SGHKS, CDR2 YYEKEE (reference sequence). The CDR3 DNA reads TGTGCCAGCAGCCAGGACAGGAGGGGCTACACCTTC. Translating it yields CASSQDRRGYTF.

This clonotype was observed at least ten times. The chain recombines TRBV7-9 with TRBJ2-2, with 9 bases aligning to TRBD1. The germline gives CDR1 SEHNR, CDR2 FQNEAQ (reference sequence). Unmatched junction bases numbered 4, after V lost 5 bases and J lost 3 bases. CDR3 size: 15 residues. Here the CDR3 DNA reads TGTGCCAGCAGCCCCGGGACAGGGTACACCGGGGAGCTGTTTTTT. It is translated as CASSPGTGYTGELFF.

This clonotype was recorded many times. The gene calls are TRBV7-2 and TRBJ2-5; D remains ambiguous. The CDR3 totals 12 residues. Germline V gene data show CDR1 as SGHTA and CDR2 as FQGNSA. The V and J ends lost 1 base and 7 bases respectively, with 7 bases between them. The chain's CDR3 is CASSLDLGTQYF. Written as DNA, the CDR3 is TGTGCCAGCAGCTTAGATCTCGGGACCCAGTACTTC.

This clonotype was observed a handful of times. It may be a read error: a sequence one base away is much more abundant. This chain joins TRBV3-1 and TRBJ1-6; 9 bases are shared with TRBD1. The V gene's germline CDR1 is LGHDT and CDR2 YNNKEL (reference sequence). CDR3 length equals 15 residues. CDR3 amino acids: CASRRNRGQNSHLHF. CDR3 nucleotides: TGTGCCAGCAGACGGAACAGGGGGCAGAATTCACACCTCCACTTT.

Ten or more counts support this clonotype. The chain employs TRBV15 and TRBJ2-6; D is perhaps TRBD1 (6 bases). Germline V gives CDR1 LNHNV, CDR2 YYDKDF (reference sequence). V was shortened by 5 bases and J by 3 bases, with 14 bases between the two germline ends. This CDR3 contains 16 residues. This CDR3 reads CATSVQTGLGANVLTF. CDR3 nucleotide sequence: TGTGCCACCAGCGTACAAACAGGGCTTGGGGCCAACGTCCTGACTTTC.